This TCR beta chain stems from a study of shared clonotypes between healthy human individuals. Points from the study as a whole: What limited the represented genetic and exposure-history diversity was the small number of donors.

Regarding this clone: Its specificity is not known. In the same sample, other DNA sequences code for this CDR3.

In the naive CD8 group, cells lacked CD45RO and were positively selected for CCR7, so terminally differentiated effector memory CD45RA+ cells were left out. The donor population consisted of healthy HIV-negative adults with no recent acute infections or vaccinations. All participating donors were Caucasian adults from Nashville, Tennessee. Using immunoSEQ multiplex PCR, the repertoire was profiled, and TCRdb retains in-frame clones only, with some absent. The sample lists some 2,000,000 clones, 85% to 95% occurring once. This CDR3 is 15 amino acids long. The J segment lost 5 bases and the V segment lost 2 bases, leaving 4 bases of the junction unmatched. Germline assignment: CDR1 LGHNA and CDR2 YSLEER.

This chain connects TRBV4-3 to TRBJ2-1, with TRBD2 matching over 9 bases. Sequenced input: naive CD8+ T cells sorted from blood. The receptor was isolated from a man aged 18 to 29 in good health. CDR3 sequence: CASSQLTSGDNEQFF. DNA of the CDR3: TGCGCCAGCAGCCAATTGACTAGCGGTGACAATGAGCAGTTCTTC.